Below are 8 T cell receptor beta chains sequenced from a single sample in a study of blood T cell repertoires in COVID-19. Sequencing was performed with immunoSEQ multiplex PCR; in TCRdb, only in-frame clones are kept and a portion is missing. The table shows roughly 100,000 clones, with over 85% occurring only once. Material for sequencing was peripheral blood. Receptors were obtained from a human donor with COVID-19, enrolled during active disease. The donor label of this sample is uncertain.

The chain employs TRBV7-4 and TRBJ2-7; perhaps TRBD1 as D (6 bases). CDR1 and CDR2 (germline): SGHVT, SQSDAQ. The CDR3 runs 15 residues. Trimming cost V 7 bases and J 0 bases, with 16 bases left between them. As DNA, the CDR3 is TGTGCCAGCAACGGGACAAACAGGAACTCCTACGAGCAGTACTTC. Protein: CASNGTNRNSYEQYF.

This sequence joins TRBV29-1 and TRBJ1-4, with D possibly being TRBD1 (6 bases). The V end lost 7 bases, the J end lost 8 bases, and 17 bases lay between the germline ends. The germline gives CDR1 SQVTM, CDR2 ANQGSEA. The CDR3 is 13 amino acids. CDR3 loop: CSAFGGGGEKLFF. The DNA for the CDR3 is TGCAGCGCCTTTGGCGGGGGCGGCGAAAAACTGTTTTTT.

V is TRBV5-1 and J is TRBJ2-5; no clear D gene. The V end was cut by 2 bases, the J end by 5 bases, with 10 bases between. CDR1 and CDR2 from the germline V gene are SGHRS and YFSETQ. The CDR3 is made up of 13 amino acids. Here the CDR3 reads CASSFPETETQYF. The CDR3 DNA follows: TGCGCCAGCAGCTTCCCGGAGACGGAGACCCAGTACTTC.

This chain links TRBV27 with TRBJ1-2; TRBD1 might be the D (6 bases). V shed 6 bases and J shed 2 bases, with 13 bases lying between them. Germline loops: CDR1 MNHEY, CDR2 SMNVEV (reference sequence). The CDR3 is 14 amino acids. This chain's CDR3 is CASRPIRGNYGYTF. CDR3 DNA: TGTGCCAGCAGACCAATTAGGGGGAACTATGGCTACACCTTC.

This chain joins TRBV5-1 and TRBJ1-4, with a tentative D call TRBD1 (5 bases). Germline CDR1 SGHRS, CDR2 YFSETQ. V lost 0 bases, J lost 0 bases, and 9 bases lay in between. CDR3 length: 16 amino acids. This CDR3 is CASSLGQTATNEKLFF. DNA for the CDR3: TGCGCCAGCAGCTTGGGACAGACTGCAACTAATGAAAAACTGTTTTTT.

This clone was detected a few times. The chain uses TRBV19 and TRBJ2-3; TRBD1 matches at 8 bases. V shed 2 bases, J shed 4 bases, and the junction held 2 bases outside the gene matches. The CDR3 covers 14 residues. Germline CDR1 LNHDA, CDR2 SQIVND (reference sequence). DNA for the CDR3: TGTGCCAGTAGTATAAACAGGGGGGCAGATACGCAGTATTTT. Protein: CASSINRGADTQYF.

This clone was seen just once. This sequence joins TRBV3-1 (or the pseudogene TRBV3-2) and TRBJ2-1; TRBD2 agrees at 8 bases. This CDR3 is 17 amino acids long. The germline gives CDR1 LGHDT, CDR2 YNNKEL (reference sequence). V gave up 0 bases and J gave up 0 bases; unmatched junction bases: 4. The CDR3 nucleotides are TGTGCCAGCAGCCAAGATTGGGGGACTAGCTCCTACAATGAGCAGTTCTTC. Amino acids: CASSQDWGTSSYNEQFF.

The genes are TRBV3-1 (or the pseudogene TRBV3-2) and TRBJ1-6; perhaps TRBD1 as D (5 bases). The germline V gene has CDR1 LGHDT and CDR2 YNNKEL (reference sequence). V lost 1 base to trimming and J lost 9 bases, with 10 bases between them. This CDR3 comprises 14 residues. The chain's CDR3 is CASSQGRAISPLHF. The CDR3 region has the DNA TGTGCCAGCAGCCAAGGCAGGGCGATTTCACCCCTCCACTTT.